The sequence of this T cell receptor beta chain was determined in a study of lymphopenia after photon versus proton radiotherapy. V lost 3 bases and J 8 bases, leaving 13 bases between the germline ends. Germline lookup yields CDR1 KGHSH and CDR2 LQKENI. The CDR3 loop spans 13 amino acids. The method was immunoSEQ multiplex PCR; TCRdb's version includes in-frame clones alone and lacks a portion of them. There are approximately 170,000 clones in the sample; about 88% occur only once, and around 4.7% lies in the top ten. This specimen consisted of peripheral blood, obtained from a patient treated with photon-based radiotherapy. The receptor was isolated from a man aged 50 to 60 with gastric cancer. V usage is TRBV18 and J usage is TRBJ1-2; D is undetermined. The CDR3 DNA reads TGTGCCAGCTCACCGAGTCAGCTCAACGGCTACACCTTC. Translating gives CASSPSQLNGYTF.